This TCR beta chain originates from a study of blood T cell repertoires in COVID-19. Study as a whole: The United States, Italy and Spain supplied acute and convalescent COVID-19 samples. PBMCs, B-cell-depleted T cells, or T cells provided the cDNA or gDNA that made up the material.

Worth noting for this clone: Germline is not matched at one junction end, which may reflect a read error.

Measured with immunoSEQ multiplex PCR; TCRdb has only the in-frame clones, and not every one. The table shows 35,000 to 45,000 clones, with more than 75% occurring only once. The CDR3 contains 16 residues. From germline, CDR1 is SGHAT and CDR2 FQNNGV. The V call is TRBV11-2, the J call TRBJ2-7, with a possible D match to TRBD2 (6 bases). The clonotype comes from an older man with active or convalescent COVID-19. The source material was peripheral blood. In nucleotides, the CDR3 is TGTGCCAGCAGTTTAGGGGACTCACGGAGCTCCTACGAGCAGTACTTC. This codes for CASSLGDSRSSYEQYF.